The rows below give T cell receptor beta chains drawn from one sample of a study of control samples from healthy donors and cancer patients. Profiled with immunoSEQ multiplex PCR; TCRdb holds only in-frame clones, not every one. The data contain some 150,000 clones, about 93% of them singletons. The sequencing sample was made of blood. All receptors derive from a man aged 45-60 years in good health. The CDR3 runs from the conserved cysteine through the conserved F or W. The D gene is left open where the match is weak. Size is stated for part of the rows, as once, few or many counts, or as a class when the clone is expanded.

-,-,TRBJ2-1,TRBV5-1,CASSLDVGNEQFF,TGCGCCAGCAGCTTGGACGTGGGGAATGAGCAGTTCTTC
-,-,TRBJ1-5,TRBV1,CTSSHHRGLGQPQHF,TGCACCAGCAGCCATCACAGGGGGTTGGGTCAGCCCCAGCATTTT
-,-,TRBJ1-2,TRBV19,CASNLGGGYGYTF,TGTGCCAGTAATTTAGGGGGTGGCTATGGCTACACCTTC
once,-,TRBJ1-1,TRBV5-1,CASSSHLGSTEAFF,TGCGCCAGCAGCTCACACTTGGGGTCCACTGAAGCTTTCTTT
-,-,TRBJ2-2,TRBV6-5,CASTDPGTGELFF,TGTGCCAGCACGGACCCGGGGACCGGGGAGCTGTTTTTT
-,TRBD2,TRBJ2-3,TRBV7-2,CASSQSGAGGTDTQYF,TGTGCCAGCAGCCAAAGCGGGGCGGGAGGCACAGATACGCAGTATTTT
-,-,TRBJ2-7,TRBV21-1,CASSKKGVCGSGSYEQYF,TGTGCCAGCAGCAAAAAGGGAGTATGTGGTAGCGGCTCCTACGAGCAGTACTTC
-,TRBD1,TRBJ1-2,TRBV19,CAASVRQGLYGYTF,TGTGCCGCAAGCGTTCGACAGGGGCTATATGGCTACACCTTC
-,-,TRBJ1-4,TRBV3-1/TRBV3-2,CASSRRASDREKLFF,TGTGCCAGCAGTCGAAGGGCGTCGGACAGAGAAAAACTGTTTTTT
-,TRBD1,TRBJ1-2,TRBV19,CAGGTGGAYGYTF,TGTGCCGGCGGGACAGGGGGCGCCTATGGCTACACCTTC
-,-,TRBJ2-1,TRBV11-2,CASSLSIAFVHEQFF,TGTGCCAGCAGCTTATCCATAGCGTTTGTTCATGAGCAGTTCTTC
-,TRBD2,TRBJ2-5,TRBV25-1,CASSARLAGGETQYF,TGTGCCAGCAGTGCCAGACTAGCGGGTGGGGAGACCCAGTACTTC
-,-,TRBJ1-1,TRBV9,CASSVDRETEAFF,TGTGCCAGCAGCGTAGACAGGGAAACTGAAGCTTTCTTT
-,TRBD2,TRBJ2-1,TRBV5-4,CASSQRENAYNEQFF,TGTGCCAGCAGCCAGCGGGAGAACGCCTACAATGAGCAGTTCTTC
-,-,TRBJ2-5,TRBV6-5,CASSYSRGPGETQYF,TGTGCCAGCAGTTATTCCCGGGGCCCCGGGGAGACCCAGTACTTC
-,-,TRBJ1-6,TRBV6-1,CASSEPTMNNSPLHF,TGTGCCAGCAGTGAACCTACCATGAATAATTCACCCCTCCACTTT
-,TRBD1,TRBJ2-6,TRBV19,CASSIGQGAFGANVLTF,TGTGCCAGTAGTATAGGACAGGGGGCTTTTGGGGCCAACGTCCTGACTTTC
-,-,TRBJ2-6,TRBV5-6,CASSFSPGSGANVLTF,TGTGCCAGCAGCTTTTCCCCCGGCTCTGGGGCCAACGTCCTGACTTTC
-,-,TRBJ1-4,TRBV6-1,CASSEERGVFEKLFF,TGTGCCAGCAGTGAAGAGAGGGGGGTATTCGAAAAACTGTTTTTT
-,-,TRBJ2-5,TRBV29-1,CSGTVDQETQYF,TGCAGCGGGACCGTCGATCAAGAGACCCAGTACTTC
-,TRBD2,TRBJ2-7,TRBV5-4,CASSFLAGAPFEQYF,TGTGCCAGCAGCTTTCTAGCGGGAGCGCCGTTCGAGCAGTACTTC
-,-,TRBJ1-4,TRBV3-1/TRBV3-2,CASSHGHRSEKLFF,TGTGCCAGCAGCCACGGACACCGATCAGAAAAACTGTTTTTT
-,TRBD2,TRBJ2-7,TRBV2,CASRGTINREQYF,TGTGCCAGCAGAGGGACTATCAATCGCGAGCAGTACTTC
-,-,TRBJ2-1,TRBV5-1,CASSLEGTYNEQFF,TGCGCCAGCAGCTTAGAGGGTACCTACAATGAGCAGTTCTTC
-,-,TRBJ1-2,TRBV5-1,CASSPGWGNDGYTF,TGCGCCAGCAGCCCAGGATGGGGAAACGATGGCTACACCTTC
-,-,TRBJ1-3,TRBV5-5,CASSLETLLPGNTIYF,TGTGCCAGCAGCTTGGAGACTCTACTACCTGGAAACACCATATATTTT
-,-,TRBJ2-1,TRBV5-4,CASSPGRAPYNEQFF,TGTGCCAGCAGTCCGGGGCGGGCCCCCTACAATGAGCAGTTCTTC
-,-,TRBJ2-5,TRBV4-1,CASSQEAPGFVTQYF,TGCGCCAGCAGCCAAGAAGCCCCAGGTTTTGTGACCCAGTACTTC
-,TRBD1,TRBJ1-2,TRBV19,CASSPTGIYGYTF,TGTGCCAGTAGCCCGACAGGGATCTATGGCTACACCTTC
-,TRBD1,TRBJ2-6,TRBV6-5,CASSLGQASGANVLTF,TGTGCCAGCAGTTTAGGACAGGCCTCTGGGGCCAACGTCCTGACTTTC
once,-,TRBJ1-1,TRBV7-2,CASSLGTRRGTEAFF,TGTGCCAGCAGCTTGGGGACCCGGAGGGGGACTGAAGCTTTCTTT
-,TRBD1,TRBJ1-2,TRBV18,CASSPPTGRGYGYTF,TGTGCCAGCTCACCTCCGACAGGGAGGGGCTATGGCTACACCTTC
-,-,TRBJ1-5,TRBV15,CATSTRVRDRWQPQHF,TGTGCCACCAGCACCCGAGTCCGGGATCGGTGGCAGCCCCAGCATTTT
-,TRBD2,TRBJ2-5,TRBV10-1,CASKGTSGSGQETQYF,TGCGCCAGCAAAGGGACTAGCGGGAGTGGGCAAGAGACCCAGTACTTC
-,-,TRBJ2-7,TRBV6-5,CASSYIGEAEQYF,TGTGCCAGCAGTTACATAGGGGAGGCCGAGCAGTACTTC
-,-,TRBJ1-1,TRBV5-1,CASSSGRNTEAFF,TGCGCCAGCAGCTCGGGAAGGAACACTGAAGCTTTCTTT
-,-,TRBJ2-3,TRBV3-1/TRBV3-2,CASSQGDTTDTQYF,TGTGCCAGCAGCCAAGGCGACACCACAGATACGCAGTATTTT
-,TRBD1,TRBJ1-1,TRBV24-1,CATSARGRGNTEAFF,TGTGCCACCAGTGCCAGGGGGCGAGGGAACACTGAAGCTTTCTTT
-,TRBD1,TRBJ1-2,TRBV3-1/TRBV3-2,CASSQDPGTVIF,TGTGCCAGCAGCCAAGATCCCGGGACAGTAATTTTC
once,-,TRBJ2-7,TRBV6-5,CASSPQGYEQYF,TGTGCCAGCAGCCCCCAGGGATACGAGCAGTACTTC
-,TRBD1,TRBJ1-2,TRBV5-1,CASSLGQSSNYGYTF,TGCGCCAGCAGCCTGGGACAGTCTTCTAACTATGGCTACACCTTC
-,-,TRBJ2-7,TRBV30,CAWSVPPMAQYF,TGTGCCTGGAGTGTACCCCCTATGGCGCAGTACTTC
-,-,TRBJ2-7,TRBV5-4,CASSPSQGYEQYF,TGTGCCAGCAGCCCCTCACAGGGTTACGAGCAGTACTTC
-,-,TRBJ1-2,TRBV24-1,CATSARRNYGYTF,TGTGCCACCAGTGCACGGAGGAACTATGGCTACACCTTC
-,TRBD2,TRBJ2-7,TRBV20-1,CSASRGAYEQYF,TGCAGTGCTAGTCGGGGGGCCTACGAGCAGTACTTC
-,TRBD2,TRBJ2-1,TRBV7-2,CASSPAGTTQGEQFF,TGTGCCAGCAGCCCGGCTGGGACTACTCAGGGTGAGCAGTTCTTC
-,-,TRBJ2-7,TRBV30,CAWSPLGRVTYEQYF,TGTGCCTGGAGTCCCTTGGGGCGGGTAACCTACGAGCAGTACTTC
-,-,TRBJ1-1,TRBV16,CASSARRAENTEAFF,TGTGCCAGCAGCGCCCGACGGGCCGAGAACACTGAAGCTTTCTTT
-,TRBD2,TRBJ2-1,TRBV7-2,CASSSRLAYNEQFF,TGTGCCAGCAGCTCTCGACTAGCTTACAATGAGCAGTTCTTC
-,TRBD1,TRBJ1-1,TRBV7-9,CASSDGTVNTEAFF,TGTGCCAGCAGCGACGGGACAGTGAACACTGAAGCTTTCTTT
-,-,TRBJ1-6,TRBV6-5,CASSLRTVRDLHF,TGTGCCAGCAGTCTCCGGACCGTTCGTGACCTCCACTTT
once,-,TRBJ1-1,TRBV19,CASSTKPLGGRTEAFF,TGTGCCAGTAGTACCAAACCTTTGGGGGGTCGGACTGAAGCTTTCTTT
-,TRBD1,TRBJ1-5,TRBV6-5,CASQGQGYSNQPQHF,TGTGCCAGCCAAGGACAGGGTTATAGCAATCAGCCCCAGCATTTT
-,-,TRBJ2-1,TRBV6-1,CASSEYNRFF,TGTGCCAGCAGTGAATATAACCGGTTCTTC
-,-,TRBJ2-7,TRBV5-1,CASSLGSGGREQYF,TGCGCCAGCAGCTTGGGGTCGGGGGGCCGTGAGCAGTACTTC
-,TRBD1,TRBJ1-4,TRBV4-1,CASSQGQGGEKLFF,TGCGCCAGCAGCCAGGGACAGGGCGGTGAAAAACTGTTTTTT
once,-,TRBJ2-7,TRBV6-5,CASRGGGGSYEQYF,TGTGCCAGCCGAGGGGGTGGGGGATCCTACGAGCAGTACTTC
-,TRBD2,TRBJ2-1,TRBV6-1,CASSDATSGDYNEQFF,TGTGCCAGCAGTGATGCTACTAGCGGAGATTACAATGAGCAGTTCTTC
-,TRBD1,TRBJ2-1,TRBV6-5,CASKPGQPTYNEQFF,TGTGCCAGCAAACCGGGACAGCCCACCTACAATGAGCAGTTCTTC
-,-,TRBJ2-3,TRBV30,CAWSGPARTQYF,TGTGCCTGGAGCGGGCCCGCCCGTACGCAGTATTTT